These 17 T cell receptor beta chains were sequenced from one sample in a study of T-cell memory formation after mild COVID-19. From the 5' RACE reads, TCRdb called clonotypes with MiXCR, one entry per CDR3 protein. The data contain fewer than 150,000 distinct CDR3 sequences, roughly 20% of them singletons. The sample comprised PBMCs or a T cell subset sorted from them (not recorded which). These receptors all stem from a man younger than 35 who had mild COVID-19 (a few samples of this study predate the infection). Cell type and time point are not known.

The chain carries TRBV10-3 and TRBJ1-3; TRBD1 matches at 11 bases. V lost 8 bases, J lost 2 bases, and 8 bases stayed unmatched. This CDR3 region has 16 residues. The germline CDR1 and CDR2 sequences are ENHRY and SYGVKD. The CDR3 bases are TGTGCCATCTCCCCCGGGACAGGGGGAACTGGAAACACCATATATTTT. This sequence encodes CAISPGTGGTGNTIYF.

The chain has TRBV5-1 and TRBJ2-2, with 8 positions matching TRBD1. Per the germline V gene, CDR1 is SGHRS and CDR2 is YFSETQ. The junction had 1 base not matched to a gene; V was cut back by 1 base and J by 5 bases. This CDR3 has 14 residues. Here the CDR3 reads CASSLYRGTGELFF. CDR3 sequence (DNA): TGCGCCAGCAGCTTGTACAGGGGGACCGGGGAGCTGTTTTTT.

The chain recombines TRBV6-2 or TRBV6-3 with TRBJ2-2; 7 bases align to TRBD2. V dropped 6 bases and J dropped 4; count of bases not matched to a gene: 11. CDR1 is MNHEY, CDR2 SVGEGT, per germline. This CDR3 spans 16 amino acids. The CDR3 protein is CASSSSGDLSTGELFF. The CDR3 DNA reads TGTGCCAGCAGCTCGAGCGGGGATCTTAGCACCGGGGAGCTGTTTTTT.

In its sample, this clonotype was seen a few times. The gene calls are TRBV29-1 and TRBJ2-1, with D hard to call. V was cut by 5 bases and J by 0 bases, with 8 bases left in between. CDR1 SQVTM and CDR2 ANQGSEA come from the germline V gene. The CDR3 has 13 residues. CDR3 region: CSVSASSYNEQFF. The DNA of the CDR3 is TGCAGCGTTTCAGCGAGCTCCTACAATGAGCAGTTCTTC.

The chain employs TRBV6-1 and TRBJ2-3; no reliable D call. V dropped 0 bases and J dropped 6 bases, with 7 bases sitting between them. CDR1 MNHNS and CDR2 SASEGT come from the germline V gene. The CDR3 loop spans 13 amino acids. CDR3 region: CASSEAPDDTQYF. The CDR3, as DNA: TGTGCCAGCAGTGAAGCCCCAGATGATACGCAGTATTTT.

This sequence joins TRBV7-9 and TRBJ1-1; no clear D gene. V was pared by 5 bases and J by 8 bases, with 15 bases between. The CDR3 contains 13 residues. From germline, CDR1 is SEHNR and CDR2 FQNEAQ (reference sequence). As DNA, the CDR3 is TGTGCCAGCAGCCCTAAGACGGGCCAGGAAGCTTTCTTT. Translating gives CASSPKTGQEAFF.

This clonotype has only a few counts. V is TRBV5-4 and J is TRBJ2-5; D may be TRBD1 (5 bases). The germline V gene encodes CDR1 SGHNT and CDR2 YYREEE (reference sequence). This CDR3 spans 14 amino acids. The ends were cut back, 1 base at V and 1 base at J, with 8 bases in the middle. CDR3 DNA sequence: TGTGCCAGCAGCTTGCAGGACACCCAAGAGACCCAGTACTTC. Translation: CASSLQDTQETQYF.

This clonotype has a count of ten or more. The genes are TRBV4-3 and TRBJ1-2; 9 bases agree with TRBD1. The CDR3 has 16 amino acids. The junction had 7 bases not matched to a gene; V was cut back by 0 bases and J by 5 bases. In germline, CDR1 is LGHNA, CDR2 YSLEER. CDR3 DNA: TGCGCCAGCAGCCAAGACCCGGGACAGGGAATTTATGGCTACACCTTC. It codes for CASSQDPGQGIYGYTF.

This clonotype was counted only a few times. The chain employs TRBV7-9 and TRBJ1-1, with D possibly TRBD1 on 6 matching bases. CDR3 length: 13 amino acids. Germline V CDR1 and CDR2: SEHNR, FQNEAQ (reference sequence). V shed 7 bases and J shed 0 bases, with 9 bases lying between them. The CDR3 DNA follows: TGTGCCAGCACAAGGGGGGTGAACACTGAAGCTTTCTTT. Translating it yields CASTRGVNTEAFF.

This clonotype was counted ten times or more. The V gene is TRBV6-4, the J gene TRBJ2-3; 8 nucleotides agree with TRBD2. CDR1 and CDR2 from the germline V gene are MRHNA and SNTAGT. This CDR3 is 14 amino acids long. Unmatched junction bases numbered 0, after V lost 3 bases and J lost 1 base. CDR3 sequence: CASSERGGTDTQYF. The DNA of the CDR3 is TGTGCCAGCAGTGAGCGGGGGGGCACAGATACGCAGTATTTT.

The chain combines TRBV29-1 with TRBJ1-2; TRBD1 is a possible D gene (6 bases). Germline loops: CDR1 SQVTM, CDR2 ANQGSEA. Trimming left V 1 base short and J 3 bases short, with 9 bases between. The CDR3 is made up of 13 amino acids. In nucleotides, the CDR3 is TGCAGCGTTGAAGGGACAGTGGACTATGGCTACACCTTC. It translates to CSVEGTVDYGYTF.

A few counts support this clonotype. The chain recombines TRBV2 with TRBJ1-1; no reliable D call. CDR3 length: 13 residues. Germline CDR1 SNHLY, CDR2 FYNNEI. V lost 3 bases to trimming and J lost 4 bases, with 9 bases between them. For the CDR3, the DNA is TGTGCCAGCAGTGACGGCATGTCCACTGAAGCTTTCTTT. This encodes CASSDGMSTEAFF.

The rearrangement uses TRBV19 and TRBJ2-3, with TRBD2 as a possible D gene (7 bases). Trimming removed 5 bases at V and 7 bases at J, with 22 bases between. Germline CDR1 is LNHDA and CDR2 is SQIVND (reference sequence). The CDR3 sequence is 16 residues long. CDR3 coding DNA: TGTGCCAGTAGTCTCTGGCCGGGTGGGGGGGCGAATACGCAGTATTTT. Its protein is CASSLWPGGGANTQYF.

V usage is TRBV4-1 and J usage is TRBJ1-1; D is perhaps TRBD1 (6 bases). CDR3 length: 13 amino acids. V lost 4 bases and J lost 12, with 18 bases in between. Germline lookup yields CDR1 MGHRA and CDR2 YSYEKL. The CDR3 sequence is CASSLTGTSVPFF. In DNA, the CDR3 is TGCGCCAGCAGCCTTACAGGGACTAGTGTGCCTTTCTTT.

The table lists this clonotype with a few counts. J is TRBJ2-6 and V is TRBV5-4; either TRBD1 or TRBD2 may fit D (7 bases each). V shed 4 bases and J shed 2 bases, with 16 bases lying between them. The CDR3 covers 17 residues. Germline CDR1 is SGHNT and CDR2 is YYREEE (reference sequence). CDR3 sequence: CASSPYRGGAGANVLTF. The CDR3 DNA is TGTGCCAGCAGCCCATACAGGGGAGGGGCTGGGGCCAACGTCCTGACTTTC.

The chain links TRBV6-6 to TRBJ2-7; tentative D call: TRBD1 (6 bases). This CDR3 comprises 13 residues. Trimming cost V 2 bases and J 3 bases, with 8 bases left between them. CDR1 MNHNY and CDR2 SVGAGI come from the germline V gene (reference sequence). This CDR3 is CASSYGQFYEQYV. The CDR3 DNA reads as TGTGCCAGCAGTTACGGACAGTTCTACGAGCAGTACGTC.

The CDR3 loop is CASSLRQGGTDTQYF. The CDR3 DNA reads as TGCGCCAGCAGCTTGCGTCAGGGGGGGACAGATACGCAGTATTTT. V usage is TRBV5-1 and J usage is TRBJ2-3, with D tentatively TRBD1 or TRBD2 (7 bases each). The germline V gene has CDR1 SGHRS and CDR2 YFSETQ. The CDR3 runs to 15 residues. Trimming stripped 1 base from V and 3 bases from J, with 12 bases between.